These 27 T cell receptor beta chains originate from one sample sequenced in a study of T cell repertoires in cytomegalovirus infection. In TCRdb, the reads were re-called with MiXCR into one record per CDR3 protein. This sample has 800,000 to 950,000 distinct CDR3 sequences; about 33% occur once, and the top ten carry 9.5% to 15%. The antigens of these receptors remain unknown. The sample consisted of cultured CD8+ T cells from PBMCs, taken from culture after CMV antigen stimulation. These receptors all come from a human donor in good health (CMV status not recorded). Some clones in this sample may be carry-over from other donors' samples.

The chain couples TRBV4-3 to TRBJ1-2, with 8 bases that match TRBD1. The CDR3 contains 15 residues. V lost 2 bases, J lost 4 bases, and 6 bases stayed unmatched. Germline CDR1 and CDR2: LGHNA and YSLEER. The CDR3, as DNA: TGCGCCAGCAGCCAACCGGGACAGGACCGCTATGGCTACACCTTC. It translates to CASSQPGQDRYGYTF.

The chain couples TRBV6-2 or TRBV6-3 to TRBJ2-1; no reliable D call. The germline CDR1 and CDR2 sequences are MNHEY and SVGEGT. This CDR3 is 13 amino acids long. Trimming pared 4 bases from V and 4 bases from J, leaving 8 bases between. This CDR3 reads CASSFHRYNEQFF. CDR3 coding DNA: TGTGCCAGCAGTTTCCATAGGTACAATGAGCAGTTCTTC.

This clonotype was recorded a few times. The chain combines TRBV6-2 or TRBV6-3 with TRBJ2-5, with D possibly TRBD1 on 6 matching bases. Per the germline V gene, CDR1 is MNHEY and CDR2 is SVGEGT. The V and J ends lost 0 bases and 1 base respectively, with 12 bases between them. This CDR3 has 16 amino acids. CDR3 in DNA: TGTGCCAGCAGTTACTCTATGGACAGCCGCCAAGAGACCCAGTACTTC. This translates into CASSYSMDSRQETQYF.

This chain links TRBV2 with TRBJ2-3; D remains unclear. The CDR3 is made up of 15 amino acids. V lost 6 bases to trimming and J lost 2 bases, with 15 bases between them. CDR1 is SNHLY and CDR2 is FYNNEI in the germline V gene. The CDR3 region has the DNA TGTGCCAGCAGCCGTTACAGATCTTCCACAGATACGCAGTATTTT. Translating gives CASSRYRSSTDTQYF.

Ten or more counts support this clonotype. The chain links TRBV12-3 or TRBV12-4 to TRBJ1-1; no firm D call. V lost 3 bases to trimming and J lost 0 bases, with 11 bases between them. CDR3 size: 15 residues. The CDR3 region is CASSFLAAMNTEAFF. The CDR3 coding sequence is TGTGCCAGCAGTTTTCTGGCAGCTATGAACACTGAAGCTTTCTTT.

This clonotype was picked up a small number of times. The chain recombines TRBV27 with TRBJ1-1; weak D call: TRBD1 (5 bases). This CDR3 contains 15 residues. The germline gives CDR1 MNHEY, CDR2 SMNVEV (reference sequence). The ends were cut back, 2 bases at V and 1 base at J, with 11 bases in the middle. The CDR3, as DNA: TGTGCCAGCAGTTTAACAGGCAGGGAGAACACTGAAGCTTTCTTT. Encoded protein: CASSLTGRENTEAFF.

The chain joins TRBV7-6 to TRBJ1-5; D not resolved. CDR1 and CDR2 (germline): SGHVS, FNYEAQ. Trimming shortened V by 3 bases and J by 5 bases, and 11 bases separated the two germline ends. The CDR3 has 14 residues. The CDR3 sequence: CASSFDGVHQPQHF. The DNA for the CDR3 is TGTGCCAGCAGCTTCGACGGGGTCCATCAGCCCCAGCATTTT.

The J gene is TRBJ1-2, the V gene TRBV11-3; perhaps TRBD1 as D (5 bases). Germline V CDR1 and CDR2: SGHNT, YENEEA. Trimming cost V 5 bases and J 8 bases, with 27 bases left between them. The CDR3 totals 17 residues. The CDR3 DNA reads TGTGCCAGCAGCAACTACGAAGATACTGAAGGGACCCCGGGCTACACCTTC. It translates to CASSNYEDTEGTPGYTF.

This chain links TRBV12-3 or TRBV12-4 with TRBJ1-2; the match to TRBD1 covers 8 bases. V trimming: 3 bases; J trimming: 8 bases; junction bases outside the gene matches: 8. The length of the CDR3 is 14 residues. The CDR3 protein is CASSFQGQGGGYTF. The DNA of the CDR3 is TGTGCCAGCAGTTTTCAAGGACAGGGAGGCGGCTACACCTTC.

V and J are TRBV20-1 and TRBJ2-1; 7 bases agree with TRBD2. Germline V lookup: CDR1 DFQATT, CDR2 SNEGSKA (reference sequence). This CDR3 has 11 residues. J lost 6 bases, V lost 6 bases, and 2 bases had no gene match. The CDR3 protein is CSAPGGNEQFF. The CDR3 nucleotides are TGCAGTGCCCCGGGGGGCAATGAGCAGTTCTTC.

This clonotype came up a few times. The rearrangement links TRBV7-2 to TRBJ2-7; D perhaps matches TRBD2 (6 bases). With 3 bases removed from V and 7 bases from J, the gap between germline ends came to 16 bases. Germline CDR1 is SGHTA and CDR2 is FQGNSA. The CDR3 is made up of 14 amino acids. The DNA of the CDR3 is TGTGCCAGCAGCTTCGACGCGGGGATGGGGGAGCAGTACTTC. It yields the protein CASSFDAGMGEQYF.

This clonotype has at least ten counts. This chain connects TRBV7-6 to TRBJ2-3; 9 bases align to TRBD2. J was trimmed by 5 bases and V by 3 bases; bases with no gene match: 6. The CDR3 contains 15 residues. The V gene's germline CDR1 is SGHVS and CDR2 FNYEAQ. The CDR3 region has the DNA TGTGCCAGCAGCTTGGGGCGGGGGGGCAAAGATACGCAGTATTTT. Translating it yields CASSLGRGGKDTQYF.

This chain uses TRBV7-9 with TRBJ1-6, with 7 bases lining up with TRBD1. The junction had 10 bases not matched to a gene; V was cut back by 4 bases and J by 13 bases. This CDR3 comprises 14 residues. The germline CDR1 and CDR2 sequences are SEHNR and FQNEAQ (reference sequence). In nucleotides, the CDR3 is TGTGCCAGCAGCTCCACAGGGGATTTAACTCCCCTCCACTTT. It specifies CASSSTGDLTPLHF.

This clonotype has just a few counts. CDR3 nucleotide sequence: TGTGCCAGCACGTCGAAGGGCTACCAAGAGACCCAGTACTTC. It codes for CASTSKGYQETQYF. The chain couples TRBV6-5 to TRBJ2-5; D is uncertain. The CDR3 covers 14 residues. Germline values: CDR1 MNHEY, CDR2 SVGAGI. V dropped 7 bases and J dropped 0 bases, with 12 bases sitting between them.

V gene TRBV6-6 combines with J gene TRBJ1-2; maybe TRBD1 (6 bases). The V and J ends lost 2 bases and 2 bases respectively, with 9 bases between them. The CDR3 is made up of 14 amino acids. Germline CDR1 MNHNY, CDR2 SVGAGI (reference sequence). DNA of the CDR3: TGTGCCAGCAGTTACGTTGGGGGCAACTATGGCTACACCTTC. Protein product: CASSYVGGNYGYTF.

V is TRBV27 and J is TRBJ1-5; maybe TRBD1 (5 bases). This CDR3 comprises 13 residues. Germline V gene lookup returns CDR1 MNHEY and CDR2 SMNVEV (reference sequence). V lost 10 bases to trimming and J lost 5 bases, with 15 bases between them. In DNA, the CDR3 is TGTGCCACCGGGGGGGGGGGTCATCAGCCCCAGCATTTT. Translation gives CATGGGGHQPQHF.

This clonotype appeared a few times. J is TRBJ2-1 and V is TRBV19; TRBD2 is a possible D gene (7 bases). With 0 bases removed from V and 3 bases from J, the gap between germline ends came to 18 bases. Germline V gene data show CDR1 as LNHDA and CDR2 as SQIVND (reference sequence). The CDR3 is 18 residues long. CDR3 nucleotide sequence: TGTGCCAGTAGTATAGATGGATCCAGCGGGGACAACTACAATGAGCAGTTCTTC. Protein: CASSIDGSSGDNYNEQFF.

This clonotype was detected ten times or more. The V call is TRBV6-1, the J call TRBJ1-5; D is undetermined. This CDR3 region has 13 residues. Germline V gene data show CDR1 as MNHNS and CDR2 as SASEGT. V was pared by 2 bases and J by 2 bases, with 4 bases between. The DNA of the CDR3 is TGTGCCAGCAGTGAATTAGGCAATCAGCCCCAGCATTTT. As protein: CASSELGNQPQHF.

This clonotype has a handful of counts. The chain is built from TRBV14 and TRBJ2-1; possibly TRBD2 for D (5 bases). The ends were cut back, 6 bases at V and 8 bases at J, with 14 bases in the middle. This CDR3 region has 13 residues. Germline loops: CDR1 SGHDN, CDR2 FVKESK. CDR3 sequence reads: CASSLIWRDEQFF. The CDR3 bases are TGTGCCAGCAGTCTCATATGGCGGGATGAGCAGTTCTTC. Drawing the rest from reference TRBV14 and TRBJ2-1, the complete variable domain is EAGVTQFPSHSVIEKGQTVTLRCDPISGHDNLYWYRRVMGKEIKFLLHFVKESKQDESGMPNNRFLAERTGGTYSTLKVQPAELEDSGVYFCASSLIWRDEQFFGPGTRLTVL.

Concerning this clonotype itself: This may come from a read error, since a much larger clone is one base off. J is TRBJ2-7 and V is TRBV28; 8 nucleotides match TRBD1. CDR1 and CDR2 from the germline V gene are MDHEN and SYDVKM. CDR3 length: 13 amino acids. The ends lost 6 bases at V and 2 bases at J; junction bases unmatched: 3. For the CDR3, the DNA is TGTGCCAGCAGCGGGGGACAGGCCTACGAGCAGTACTTC. Its protein product is CASSGGQAYEQYF.

The chain recombines TRBV12-3 or TRBV12-4 with TRBJ1-2; TRBD1 matches 7 bases. Trimming cost V 6 bases and J 8 bases; bases outside gene matches: 9. The CDR3 runs 13 residues. The CDR3, as DNA: TGTGCCAGCAGCAACCGGACAGGCCTCGGCTACACCTTC. Protein product: CASSNRTGLGYTF.

This clonotype was counted only a few times. The rearrangement links TRBV9 to TRBJ2-7, with D possibly TRBD2 on 5 matching bases. Germline V gene lookup returns CDR1 SGDLS and CDR2 YYNGEE. The CDR3 has 13 residues. Trimming pared 0 bases from V and 6 bases from J, leaving 10 bases between. CDR3: CASSVVRGGEQYV. The CDR3 nucleotides are TGTGCCAGCAGCGTAGTCCGAGGAGGCGAGCAGTACGTC.

This clonotype was recorded at least ten times. The chain has TRBV7-9 and TRBJ2-2, with D hard to call. The V and J ends lost 10 bases and 0 bases respectively, with 15 bases between them. CDR3 size: 15 residues. The V gene's germline CDR1 is SEHNR and CDR2 FQNEAQ (reference sequence). CDR3 residues: CATPPRTANTGELFF. CDR3 coding DNA: TGTGCCACCCCACCTAGGACCGCGAACACCGGGGAGCTGTTTTTT.

V is TRBV7-8 and J is TRBJ1-2; D is undetermined. CDR1 is SGHVS and CDR2 is FQNEAQ in the germline V gene. This CDR3 has 13 residues. The V end lost 0 bases, the J end lost 8 bases, and 10 bases lay between the germline ends. CDR3 bases: TGTGCCAGCAGCTTAGCGGTCCCCCAAGGCTACACCTTC. It yields the protein CASSLAVPQGYTF. Together with reference TRBV7-8 and TRBJ1-2, the CDR3 gives the full variable domain: GAGVSQSPRYKVAKRGQDVALRCDPISGHVSLFWYQQALGQGPEFLTYFQNEAQLDKSGLPSDRFFAERPEGSVSTLKIQRTQQEDSAVYLCASSLAVPQGYTFGSGTRLTVV.

This clonotype appeared many times. The chain uses TRBV28 and TRBJ1-1, with no clear D. The germline V gene has CDR1 MDHEN and CDR2 SYDVKM. The CDR3 is 14 amino acids. V lost 2 bases to trimming and J lost 1 base, with 8 bases between them. The CDR3 loop is CASSLGQKNTEAFF. In DNA form, the CDR3 reads TGTGCCAGCAGTTTAGGGCAGAAGAACACTGAAGCTTTCTTT.

CDR3 in amino acids: CASSDKPGYTIYF. Here the CDR3 DNA reads TGTGCCAGCAGCGATAAACCTGGTTACACCATATATTTT. This sequence joins TRBV5-6 and TRBJ1-3; D is unresolved. Trimming left V 4 bases short and J 8 bases short, with 13 bases between. This CDR3 spans 13 amino acids. The germline CDR1 and CDR2 sequences are SGHDT and YYEEEE.

The rearrangement joins TRBV27 to TRBJ1-2; D gene ambiguous. The V end lost 3 bases, the J end lost 0 bases, and 8 bases lay between the germline ends. CDR1 and CDR2 from the germline V gene are MNHEY and SMNVEV (reference sequence). This CDR3 comprises 14 residues. Here the CDR3 reads CASSFGRSNYGYTF. Written as DNA, the CDR3 is TGTGCCAGCAGTTTCGGCCGATCTAACTATGGCTACACCTTC.